This entry features one TCR beta chain sequence. The CDR3 covers 14 residues. V lost 3 bases and J 6 bases, leaving 14 bases between the germline ends. Germline-derived CDR1 and CDR2 are KGHDR and SFDVKD. The table came from immunoSEQ multiplex PCR; TCRdb's copy has only in-frame clones and leaves some out. In the table there are 120,000 or so clones, over 70% of which are singletons. The data originate from a study of blood T cell repertoires in COVID-19. Sample: peripheral blood. The source is a woman between 45 and 60 years old with acute or convalescent COVID-19. V is TRBV24-1 and J is TRBJ2-7; no clear D gene. CDR3 DNA: TGTGCCACCAGTGATCCTGGGCTTCTGGGCGAGCAGTACTTC. As protein: CATSDPGLLGEQYF.